These 6 T cell receptor beta chains share one sample of origin, sequenced in a study of blood T cell repertoires in COVID-19. Generated by immunoSEQ multiplex PCR, the TCRdb table keeps only in-frame clones and is missing some. Among 35,000 to 55,000 clones listed, 85% to 95% were seen once. The sequencing input was peripheral blood. The receptors originated from a human donor in a cohort sampled during active COVID-19.

The chain has TRBV9 and TRBJ2-3; D is perhaps TRBD2 (6 bases). V dropped 3 bases and J dropped 0 bases, with 11 bases sitting between them. The germline gives CDR1 SGDLS, CDR2 YYNGEE. The CDR3 runs 15 residues. The CDR3 protein is CASSGVAASTDTQYF. The DNA of the CDR3 is TGTGCCAGCAGCGGAGTAGCGGCCAGCACAGATACGCAGTATTTT.

The gene calls are TRBV28 and TRBJ1-2, with 10 positions matching TRBD1. In germline, CDR1 is MDHEN, CDR2 SYDVKM. The CDR3 covers 14 residues. V lost 7 bases and J lost 7; bases outside the gene matches: 9. CDR3: CASNSGTGEVGYTF. The CDR3 region has the DNA TGTGCCAGCAATTCCGGGACAGGGGAGGTTGGCTACACCTTC.

The chain joins TRBV5-1 to TRBJ2-5, with 7 bases that match TRBD2. Per germline, CDR1 SGHRS and CDR2 YFSETQ. Germline trimming cut 2 bases from V and 1 base from J; bases unmatched to any gene: 8. The CDR3 runs to 16 residues. The CDR3 coding sequence is TGCGCCAGCAGCTTAAACGGGGGGAGGGTCCAAGAGACCCAGTACTTC. This encodes CASSLNGGRVQETQYF.

V usage is TRBV18 and J usage is TRBJ1-4; D uncertain. The germline V gene encodes CDR1 KGHSH and CDR2 LQKENI. CDR3 size: 14 residues. V was shortened by 8 bases and J by 0 bases, with 10 bases between the two germline ends. The CDR3 sequence: CASREGATNEKLFF. CDR3 DNA: TGTGCCAGCAGGGAGGGCGCAACTAATGAAAAACTGTTTTTT.

The V gene is TRBV28, the J gene TRBJ2-7; TRBD1 matches 7 bases. This CDR3 has 18 amino acids. V shed 10 bases, J shed 4 bases, and the junction held 25 bases outside the gene matches. Germline CDR1 MDHEN, CDR2 SYDVKM. CDR3 nucleotide sequence: TGTGCCACCAACAGTTTAACTATCTCACCGACAGGGATATACGAGCAGTACTTC. It is translated as CATNSLTISPTGIYEQYF.

V usage is TRBV29-1 and J usage is TRBJ2-7; D may be TRBD2 (6 bases). Per germline, CDR1 SQVTM and CDR2 ANQGSEA. V lost 7 bases and J 5 bases, leaving 15 bases between the germline ends. CDR3 length: 12 residues. In DNA form, the CDR3 reads TGCAGCGGTATACTAGCTACCCACGAGCAGTACTTC. Protein product: CSGILATHEQYF.